What follows describes a single T cell receptor (beta chain). Its antigen target is currently unknown. Per-base qualities were not stored, and no clone one base away is much larger. The CDR3 goes from the cysteine to the phenylalanine over 16 residues. The CDR3 DNA has 48 bases and is translated from base 1. From the germline V gene, CDR1 is SNHLY and CDR2 is FYNNEI. V trim: 6 bases; J trim: 6 bases; unmatched bases: 9. This entry comes from a study of CD8 T cells in Susac syndrome (dated by TCRdb to the late 2010s). Regarding the study in general: Of the Susac syndrome patients who were sequenced, 8 or 9 were in clinical remission while more than five had clinically active disease. Susac syndrome patients were therapy-naive, on corticosteroids (some also receiving IVIg), or on IVIg alone at blood withdrawal. Repertoire sequencing was used to test whether CD8+ T cell activation and differentiation in Susac syndrome was antigen driven. Overall results and qualifications from the work: The number of individuals in the TCR sequencing and HLA analysis was recognized as being relatively small. No clonal expansion was detected in the CD4+ T cell repertoire of Susac syndrome patients.

RNA was extracted with the RNeasy kit and about 0.5 to 1 ug was reverse transcribed using random hexamers. TCR beta CDR3 regions were amplified with the immunoSEQ multiplex PCR assay covering 54 Vbeta and 13 Jbeta segments. PCR amplification bias was corrected using a synthetic template baseline for primer optimization and computational correction. Per the original workflow: Reads were annotated to V, D and J genes per IMGT and analyzed with immunoSEQ Analyzer, keeping only productive sequences. To calculate clonality, Shannon entropy was normalized by log2 of the number of productive unique sequences and then subtracted from one. For each patient and control, public and private clones were evaluated within the 100 most prevalent clones. Clones were defined as Susac-specific when absent from the healthy and MS cohorts, from approximately 1,100 published viral clones and from other ImmuneACCESS disease sequences. TCRdb cleaned the public reads at Q25 with fastp, built clones with MiXCR and kept in-frame beta chains. Each CDR3 protein gets just one entry, which takes the most common genes and DNA from the rows behind it. These V and J calls derive from TCRdb rather than the authors' analysis. The sample records roughly 180,000 distinct CDR3 sequences, about 95% of which are singletons. Together, the top ten hold approximately 0.099% of the sample.

Peripheral blood CD8+ and CD4+ T cells from healthy donors, Susac syndrome patients and multiple sclerosis patients were profiled using high-throughput TCR beta sequencing. Recently defined diagnostic criteria for definite or probable disease were met by the Susac syndrome patients. Bulk CD8+ and CD4+ T cells were purified by magnetic negative isolation, whereas CD8+ TEMRA cells were enriched by FACS. Blood was collected in EDTA tubes and processed within 24 hours, with PBMCs isolated through density gradient centrifugation. PBMCs intended for TCR sequencing were cryopreserved in liquid nitrogen and were subsequently thawed in a 37 degrees C water bath. The sorted or isolated CD4+, CD8+ and CD8+ TEMRA cells reached a purity of at least 90%.

This receptor was identified in a human donor with Susac syndrome. The V gene is TRBV2 and the J gene is TRBJ1-5; 12 central nucleotides agree with TRBD1. Specimen: CD4+ T cells from PBMCs. The CDR3 protein: CASRAPGTGGGQPQHF. In nucleotides, the sequence is TGTGCCAGCAGAGCCCCCGGGACAGGGGGCGGTCAGCCCCAGCATTTT.